A selection of T cell receptor beta chains follows, all from one sample in a study of T-cell reconstitution after alpha-beta-depleted transplantation in children. TCRdb fed the PCR reads into MiXCR, producing one record per CDR3 protein. The sample contains almost 400,000 distinct CDR3 sequences, roughly 22% of which appear only once. Here the sequenced sample was PBMCs from the stem cell graft donor, taken from the stem cell graft. The receptor source for this set is a human donor who donated a stem cell graft to a child with acute myeloid leukemia. CDR3s include the opening cysteine and the closing phenylalanine or tryptophan. Each record gives: J gene, D gene, V gene, clone size, CDR3 DNA, CDR3 protein. D genes are given only for firm matches. Clone size is stated in some rows and not others, as once, few, many or a class when expanded.

TRBJ2-3 NA TRBV20-1 NA TGCAGTGCTAGCGGGGATGGCCTCACAGATACGCAGTATTTT CSASGDGLTDTQYF
TRBJ2-5 TRBD2 TRBV6-2/TRBV6-3 NA TGTGCCAGCAAAAAACTAGCGGGAGACACTGAGACCCAGTACTTC CASKKLAGDTETQYF
TRBJ2-1 TRBD2 TRBV10-3 few TGTGCCATCAGTCGGGAGGTTGGGTACAATGAGCAGTTCTTC CAISREVGYNEQFF
TRBJ2-3 NA TRBV5-1 NA TGCGCCAGCAGCCCGGCCGGGTACACAGATACGCAGTATTTT CASSPAGYTDTQYF
TRBJ1-1 NA TRBV25-1 few TGTGCCAGCGGTCGGTCAGTCGCTGAAGCTTTCTTT CASGRSVAEAFF
TRBJ1-1 NA TRBV6-1 few TGTGCCAGCAGCCCCGGGACATCAAACACTGAAGCTTTCTTT CASSPGTSNTEAFF
TRBJ1-6 TRBD1 TRBV20-1 few TGCAGTGCTTTGACAGGGGGCTGGGCACCCCTCCACTTT CSALTGGWAPLHF
TRBJ2-7 NA TRBV9 few TGTGCCAGCACGCAGGGTCCAACCTCCTACGAGCAGTACTTC CASTQGPTSYEQYF
TRBJ2-1 NA TRBV6-1 many TGTGCCAGCAGTGAAGCGGAGTACAATGAGCAGTTCTTC CASSEAEYNEQFF
TRBJ2-7 TRBD1 TRBV15 few TGTGCCACCAGCAGAGATATCGAGACAGGGGGCGTTGAGCAGTACTTC CATSRDIETGGVEQYF
TRBJ2-7 TRBD2 TRBV7-8 NA TGTGCCAGCAGCTCGCCGAGACTAGCGCGGTACGAGCAGTACTTC CASSSPRLARYEQYF
TRBJ2-7 TRBD2 TRBV20-1 few TGCAGTGCGCTGCGGACTAGCGGGCTAAACGAGCAGTACTTC CSALRTSGLNEQYF
TRBJ2-7 NA TRBV30 NA TGTGCCTGGAGGGACAACTCCTACGAGCAGTACTTC CAWRDNSYEQYF
TRBJ1-4 TRBD1 TRBV20-1 NA TGCAGTGCTCCACAGGGGACAGAAAAACTGTTTTTT CSAPQGTEKLFF
TRBJ1-2 NA TRBV28 few TGTGCCAGCACGCACAGGACCGTTTATGGCTACACCTTC CASTHRTVYGYTF
TRBJ2-7 NA TRBV6-2/TRBV6-3 NA TGTGCCAGCAGTTACTCGAGGGTCAGGGGAGGCGACGAGCAGTACTTC CASSYSRVRGGDEQYF
TRBJ2-1 TRBD2 TRBV29-1 NA TGCAGCGTTGAAGATTCGGGACTAGCGGCCTACAATGAGCAGTTCTTC CSVEDSGLAAYNEQFF
TRBJ2-1 NA TRBV5-1 NA TGCGCCAGCCAAATCGGGAGCGACGCTCGACAGTTCTTC CASQIGSDARQFF
TRBJ1-6 TRBD1 TRBV13 NA TGTGCCAGCAGCTCCACCGGACAGGCTAATTCACCCCTCCACTTT CASSSTGQANSPLHF
TRBJ2-7 NA TRBV20-1 many TGCAGTGCTCCACCGCCGGGGATCTACGAGCAGTACTTC CSAPPPGIYEQYF
TRBJ2-1 TRBD2 TRBV6-4 few TGTGCCAGCAGTGACGGGTCGGGAGGGCCTGGTGAGCAGTTCTTC CASSDGSGGPGEQFF
TRBJ2-1 NA TRBV27 NA TGTGCCAGCAGTTTCGACGGACTGGCAAGTGAGCAGTTCTTC CASSFDGLASEQFF
TRBJ2-1 NA TRBV7-2 few TGTGCCAGCAGCTTAGGACTTCGGCGGGAACATGAGCAGTTCTTC CASSLGLRREHEQFF
TRBJ2-3 NA TRBV5-5 many TGTGCCAGCAGCTTCGGACAGGGAGGACTAGACACAGATACGCAGTATTTT CASSFGQGGLDTDTQYF
TRBJ1-1 NA TRBV5-8 NA TGTGCCAGCAGCTTGCGACAGGTGGCATCGAGCACTGAAGCTTTCTTT CASSLRQVASSTEAFF
TRBJ2-2 NA TRBV28 few TGTGCCAGCCTTGGACAGAAGAACACCGGGGAGCTGTTTTTT CASLGQKNTGELFF
TRBJ2-1 TRBD1 TRBV5-1 NA TGCGCCAGCAGTTCTTATGGACAGGGGGTGAGCTCCTACAATGAGCAGTTCTTC CASSSYGQGVSSYNEQFF
TRBJ2-5 TRBD2 TRBV25-1 many TGTGCCAGCAGTGAGGGGACTAGCGGGGCCCAAGAGACCCAGTACTTC CASSEGTSGAQETQYF
TRBJ2-1 NA TRBV29-1 many TGCAGCGTTGAAGGGTCGACGGGATATAATTCAGAGCAGTTCTTC CSVEGSTGYNSEQFF